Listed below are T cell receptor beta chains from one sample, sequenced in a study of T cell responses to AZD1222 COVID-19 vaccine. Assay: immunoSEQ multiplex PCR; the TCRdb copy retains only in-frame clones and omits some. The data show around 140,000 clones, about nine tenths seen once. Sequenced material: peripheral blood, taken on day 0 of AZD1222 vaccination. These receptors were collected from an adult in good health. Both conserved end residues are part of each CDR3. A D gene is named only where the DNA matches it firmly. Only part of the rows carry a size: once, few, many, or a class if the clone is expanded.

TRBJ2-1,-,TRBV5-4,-,CASSLGSQRTYNEQFF,TGTGCCAGCAGCTTGGGGTCCCAGAGGACCTACAATGAGCAGTTCTTC
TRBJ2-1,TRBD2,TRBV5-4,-,CASSLVVTSLNEQFF,TGTGCCAGCAGCTTGGTGGTGACTAGCTTGAATGAGCAGTTCTTC
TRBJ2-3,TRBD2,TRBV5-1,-,CASSTLAGGPADTQYF,TGCGCCAGCAGCACGCTAGCGGGAGGGCCAGCAGATACGCAGTATTTT
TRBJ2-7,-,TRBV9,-,CASSVGDSTTYEQYF,TGTGCCAGCAGCGTAGGGGACTCTACCACCTACGAGCAGTACTTC
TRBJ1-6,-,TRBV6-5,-,CASSYSDGSGSPLHF,TGTGCCAGCAGTTACTCGGATGGGTCCGGTTCACCCCTCCACTTT
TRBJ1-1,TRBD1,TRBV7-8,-,CASSSDRGNTEAFF,TGTGCCAGCAGCTCGGACAGGGGGAACACTGAAGCTTTCTTT
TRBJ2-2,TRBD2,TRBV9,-,CASSLQTSGVTGELFF,TGTGCCAGCAGCCTACAGACTAGCGGTGTAACCGGGGAGCTGTTTTTT
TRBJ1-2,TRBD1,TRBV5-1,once,CASSLGGQRYTF,TGCGCCAGCAGCTTGGGGGGACAGCGCTACACCTTC
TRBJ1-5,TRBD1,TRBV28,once,CASSFAGGFNQPQHF,TGTGCCAGCAGTTTCGCAGGGGGTTTCAATCAGCCCCAGCATTTT
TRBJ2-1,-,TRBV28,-,CASSTWGTRVQVQFF,TGTGCCAGCAGTACCTGGGGGACTCGCGTTCAAGTGCAGTTCTTC
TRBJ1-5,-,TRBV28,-,CASRMGARQPQHF,TGTGCCAGCAGAATGGGAGCCCGTCAGCCCCAGCATTTT